This T cell receptor beta chain came from a study of T-cell memory formation after mild COVID-19. This clonotype was observed a few times. The CDR3 loop spans 15 amino acids. Germline CDR1 is SGHRS and CDR2 is YFSETQ. Losses at the gene ends were 4 bases for V and 6 bases for J; bases not matched to a gene: 6. 5'RACE with constant-segment primers built TCRalpha and TCRbeta cDNA libraries with UMIs. TCRdb reanalysed the 5' RACE reads using MiXCR and keeps one entry per CDR3 protein. The sample has some 340,000 distinct CDR3 sequences, about an eighth seen once. The chain employs TRBV5-1 and TRBJ2-1; 11 bases fit TRBD1. This receptor was identified in a man aged 18 to 30 who had mild COVID-19 (a few samples of this study predate the infection). Cell type and time point are not known. The sequenced sample was PBMCs or a T cell subset sorted from them (not recorded which). Here the CDR3 reads CASSNRDRGVNEQFF. As DNA, the CDR3 is TGCGCCAGCAGCAACCGGGACAGGGGGGTCAATGAGCAGTTCTTC.